This TCR beta chain came from a study of blood T cell repertoires in COVID-19. Turning to the study itself: Specimens from acute and convalescent COVID-19 originated in the United States, Italy and Spain.

Authors' processing steps: Nucleated cell number was recorded as an estimate derived from reference gene primer amplification. Sequenced by immunoSEQ multiplex PCR; TCRdb stores in-frame clones only, minus some. For V, J and clone size, that table is used; D and trimming come from the DNA. The sample has 200,000 to 250,000 clones; just under 85% are singletons. In germline, CDR1 is SGHNT, CDR2 YYREEE (reference sequence). V was pared by 4 bases and J by 0 bases, with 19 bases between. This CDR3 region has 17 residues. This clone appeared a single time. Cohort allocation depended upon clinical history that participants reported.

The source is a man in his forties who had recovered from COVID-19. The V gene is TRBV5-4, the J gene TRBJ1-1; maybe TRBD1 (5 bases). Sample: PBMCs or T cells enriched from blood (not recorded which). The CDR3 sequence: CASSPSRQGSMNTEAFF. The CDR3 DNA sequence: TGTGCCAGCAGCCCTTCCCGGCAGGGATCCATGAACACTGAAGCTTTCTTT.